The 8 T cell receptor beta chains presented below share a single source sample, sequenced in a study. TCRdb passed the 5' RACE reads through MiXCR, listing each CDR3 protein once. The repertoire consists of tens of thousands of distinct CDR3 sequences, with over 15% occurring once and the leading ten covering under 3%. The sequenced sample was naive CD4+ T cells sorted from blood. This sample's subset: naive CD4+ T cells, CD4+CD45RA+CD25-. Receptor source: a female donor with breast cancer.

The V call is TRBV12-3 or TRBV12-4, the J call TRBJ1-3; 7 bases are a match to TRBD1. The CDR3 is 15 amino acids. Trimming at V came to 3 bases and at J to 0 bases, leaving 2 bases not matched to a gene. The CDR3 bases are TGTGCCAGCAGTTTTACAGGGGCCTCTGGAAACACCATATATTTT. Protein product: CASSFTGASGNTIYF.

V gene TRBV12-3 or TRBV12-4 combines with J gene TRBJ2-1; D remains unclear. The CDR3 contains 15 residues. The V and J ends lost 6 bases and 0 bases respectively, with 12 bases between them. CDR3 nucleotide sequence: TGTGCCAGCAGCCCCGACCAAAGCTCCTACAATGAGCAGTTCTTC. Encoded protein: CASSPDQSSYNEQFF.

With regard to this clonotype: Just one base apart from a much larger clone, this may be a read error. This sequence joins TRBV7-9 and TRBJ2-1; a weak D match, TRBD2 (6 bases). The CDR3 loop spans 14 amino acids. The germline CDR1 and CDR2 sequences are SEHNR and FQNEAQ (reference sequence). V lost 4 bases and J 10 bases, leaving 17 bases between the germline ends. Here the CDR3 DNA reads TGTGCCAGCAGCTCAGGACCGTCGGGGAGGGAGCAGTTCTTC. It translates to CASSSGPSGREQFF.

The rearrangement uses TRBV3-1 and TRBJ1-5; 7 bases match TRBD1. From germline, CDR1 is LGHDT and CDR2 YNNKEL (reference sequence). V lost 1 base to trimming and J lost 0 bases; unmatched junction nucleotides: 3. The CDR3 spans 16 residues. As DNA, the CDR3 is TGTGCCAGCAGCCAAGGAGGGACAGCTAGCAATCAGCCCCAGCATTTT. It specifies CASSQGGTASNQPQHF.

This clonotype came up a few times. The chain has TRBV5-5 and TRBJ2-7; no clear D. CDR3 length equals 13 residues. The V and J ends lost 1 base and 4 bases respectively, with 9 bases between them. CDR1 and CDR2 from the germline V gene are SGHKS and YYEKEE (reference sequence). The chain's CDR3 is CASSLNLGYEQYF. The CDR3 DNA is TGTGCCAGCAGCTTGAATTTGGGGTACGAGCAGTACTTC.

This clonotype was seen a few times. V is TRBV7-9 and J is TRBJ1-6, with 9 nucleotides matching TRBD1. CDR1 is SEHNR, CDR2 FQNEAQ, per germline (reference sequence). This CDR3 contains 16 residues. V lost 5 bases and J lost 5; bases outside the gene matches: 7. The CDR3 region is CASSTGTGRDNSPLHF. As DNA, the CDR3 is TGTGCCAGCAGCACCGGGACAGGGAGAGATAATTCACCCCTCCACTTT.

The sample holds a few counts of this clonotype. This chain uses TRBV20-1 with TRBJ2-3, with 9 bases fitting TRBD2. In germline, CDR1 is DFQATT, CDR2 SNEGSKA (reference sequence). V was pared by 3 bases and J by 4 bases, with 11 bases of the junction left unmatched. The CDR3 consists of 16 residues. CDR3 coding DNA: TGCAGTGCTAGTGCCCGTGGGCGGGAGGGGGCAGATACGCAGTATTTT. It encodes CSASARGREGADTQYF.

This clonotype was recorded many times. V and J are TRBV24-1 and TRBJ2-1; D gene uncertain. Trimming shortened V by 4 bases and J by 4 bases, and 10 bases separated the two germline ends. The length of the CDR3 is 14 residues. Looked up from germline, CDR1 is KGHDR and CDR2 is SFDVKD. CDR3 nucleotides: TGTGCCACCAGTGACCTAAAGACGTACAATGAGCAGTTCTTC. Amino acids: CATSDLKTYNEQFF.